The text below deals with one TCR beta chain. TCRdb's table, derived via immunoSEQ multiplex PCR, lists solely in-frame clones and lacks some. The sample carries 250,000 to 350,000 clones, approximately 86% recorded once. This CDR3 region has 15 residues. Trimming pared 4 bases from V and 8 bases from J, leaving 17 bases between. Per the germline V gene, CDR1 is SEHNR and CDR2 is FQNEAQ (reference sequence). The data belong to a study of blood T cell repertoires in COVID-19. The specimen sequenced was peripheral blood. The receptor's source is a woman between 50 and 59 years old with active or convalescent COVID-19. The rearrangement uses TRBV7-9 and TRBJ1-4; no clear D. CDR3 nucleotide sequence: TGTGCCAGCAGCTCGCCCCGGGAAGAGAGCGAAAAACTGTTTTTT. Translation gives CASSSPREESEKLFF.